Reported below is one T cell receptor (beta chain). Its antigen is currently unknown. Amplification used 60 Vbeta primers and 13 Jbeta primers. Using immunoSEQ multiplex PCR, the repertoire was profiled, and TCRdb retains in-frame clones only, with some absent. The sample includes around 53,000 clones. These data belong to a study of cytomegalovirus exposure and HLA in healthy donors. Study-wide results and limits: Apart from CMV serostatus, no immune exposure information was available. A highly shared variant cluster was judged a likely technical artifact. Other equally common chains were less clonally expanded than HLA-associated TCR beta chains, a later analysis showed.

V lost 4 bases to trimming and J lost 4 bases; unmatched junction nucleotides: 1. This CDR3 contains 15 residues. CDR1 MNHNS and CDR2 SASEGT come from the germline V gene. The chain recombines TRBV6-1 with TRBJ2-1; 13 bases are a match to TRBD2. The sequence was obtained from a male donor in good health and CMV-seropositive. The specimen was PBMCs. In DNA, the CDR3 is TGTGCCAGCAGTGTGACTAGCGGGGGGTACAATGAGCAGTTCTTC. Its translation: CASSVTSGGYNEQFF.